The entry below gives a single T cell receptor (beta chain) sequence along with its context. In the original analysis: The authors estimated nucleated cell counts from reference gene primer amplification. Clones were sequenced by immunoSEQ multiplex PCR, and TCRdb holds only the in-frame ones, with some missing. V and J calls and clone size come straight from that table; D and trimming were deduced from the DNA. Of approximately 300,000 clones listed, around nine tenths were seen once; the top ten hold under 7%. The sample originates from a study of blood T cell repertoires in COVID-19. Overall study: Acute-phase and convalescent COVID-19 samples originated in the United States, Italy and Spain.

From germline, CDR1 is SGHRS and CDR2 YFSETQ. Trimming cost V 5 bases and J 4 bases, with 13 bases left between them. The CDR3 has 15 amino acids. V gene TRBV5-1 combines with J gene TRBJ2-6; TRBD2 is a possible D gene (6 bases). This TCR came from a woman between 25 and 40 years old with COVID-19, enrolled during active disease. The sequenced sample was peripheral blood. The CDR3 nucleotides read TGCGCCAGCAGACAAGACGCGGGAGGGGCCAACGTCCTGACTTTC. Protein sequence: CASRQDAGGANVLTF.